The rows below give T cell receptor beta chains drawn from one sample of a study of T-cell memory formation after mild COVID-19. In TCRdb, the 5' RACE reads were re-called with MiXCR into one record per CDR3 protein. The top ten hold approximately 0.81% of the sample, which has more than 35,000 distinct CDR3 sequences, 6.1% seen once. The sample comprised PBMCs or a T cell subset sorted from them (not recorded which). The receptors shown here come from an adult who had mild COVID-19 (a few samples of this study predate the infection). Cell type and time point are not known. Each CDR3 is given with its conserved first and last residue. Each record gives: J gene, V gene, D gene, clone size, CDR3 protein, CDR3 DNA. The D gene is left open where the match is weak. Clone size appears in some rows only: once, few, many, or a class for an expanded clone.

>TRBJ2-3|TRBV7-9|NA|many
CASSRSGGGGTDTQYF
TGTGCCAGCAGCAGAAGCGGTGGCGGTGGAACAGATACGCAGTATTTT
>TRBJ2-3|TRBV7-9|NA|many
CASSPDSFTPDTQYF
TGTGCCAGCAGCCCGGACAGCTTTACCCCAGATACGCAGTATTTT
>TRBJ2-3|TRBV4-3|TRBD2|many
CASSPLAGRTDTQYF
TGCGCCAGCAGCCCTCTAGCGGGTAGGACAGATACGCAGTATTTT
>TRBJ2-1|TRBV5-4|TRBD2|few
CASTPGLGDYNEQFF
TGTGCCAGCACCCCCGGACTAGGTGACTACAATGAGCAGTTCTTC
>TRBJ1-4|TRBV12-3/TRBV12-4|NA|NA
CASSSGVATNEKLFF
TGTGCCAGCAGTTCGGGAGTTGCAACTAATGAAAAACTGTTTTTT
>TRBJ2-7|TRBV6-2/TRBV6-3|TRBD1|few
CASRPRTGGSNEQYF
TGTGCCAGCAGGCCCAGGACAGGGGGATCTAACGAGCAGTACTTC
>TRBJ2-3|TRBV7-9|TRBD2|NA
CASSSRRGREGPSTDTQYF
TGTGCCAGCAGCTCCCGGCGGGGGCGGGAGGGCCCTAGCACAGATACGCAGTATTTT
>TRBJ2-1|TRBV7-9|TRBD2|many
CASSFVPGLVPNEQFF
TGTGCCAGCAGCTTCGTGCCGGGACTAGTGCCCAATGAGCAGTTCTTC
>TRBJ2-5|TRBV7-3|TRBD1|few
CASSLTGDRESETQYF
TGTGCCAGCAGCCTTACGGGGGACAGGGAGAGTGAGACCCAGTACTTC
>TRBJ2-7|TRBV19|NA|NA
CASSPELSYEQYF
TGTGCCAGTAGCCCGGAGCTTTCCTACGAGCAGTACTTC
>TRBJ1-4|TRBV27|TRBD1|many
CASSFQTGGVGKLFF
TGTGCCAGCAGTTTTCAGACAGGGGGCGTTGGAAAACTGTTTTTT
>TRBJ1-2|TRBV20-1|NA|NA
CSAYFSIRGYTF
TGCAGTGCTTACTTCTCAATCCGGGGCTACACCTTC
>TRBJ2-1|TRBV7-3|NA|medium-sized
CASSPGPYNEQFF
TGTGCCAGCAGCCCCGGCCCCTACAATGAGCAGTTCTTC
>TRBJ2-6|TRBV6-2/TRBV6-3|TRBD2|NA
CASFGLAGASSGANVLTF
TGTGCCAGCTTTGGCCTAGCGGGAGCCTCCTCTGGGGCCAACGTCCTGACTTTC
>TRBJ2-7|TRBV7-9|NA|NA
CSSSLAGRLSYEQYF
TGTTCCAGCAGCTTAGCAGGGCGCCTTTCCTACGAGCAGTACTTC
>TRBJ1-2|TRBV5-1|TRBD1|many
CASRQGAGANYGYTF
TGCGCCAGCAGACAGGGGGCCGGAGCTAACTATGGCTACACCTTC
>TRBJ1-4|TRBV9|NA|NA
CASSFGTPGTEKLFF
TGTGCCAGCAGCTTTGGGACGCCCGGGACGGAAAAACTGTTTTTT
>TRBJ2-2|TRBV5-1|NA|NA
CASSLGGTGELFF
TGCGCCAGCAGCTTGGGAGGGACCGGGGAGCTGTTTTTT
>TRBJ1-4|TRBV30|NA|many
CAWVPPARGGEKLFF
TGTGCCTGGGTCCCCCCGGCACGTGGGGGTGAAAAACTGTTTTTT
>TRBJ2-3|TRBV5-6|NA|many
CASSTQSTDTQYF
TGTGCCAGCAGCACACAGAGCACAGATACGCAGTATTTT
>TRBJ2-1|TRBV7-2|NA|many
CASKRSGVGEQFF
TGTGCCAGCAAACGGAGTGGGGTTGGTGAGCAGTTCTTC
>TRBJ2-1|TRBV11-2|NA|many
CASSGTAGSYNEQFF
TGTGCCAGCAGTGGGACCGCGGGGTCCTACAATGAGCAGTTCTTC
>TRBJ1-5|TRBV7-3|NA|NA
CASSLGSGSNQPQHF
TGTGCCAGCAGCTTAGGTTCCGGGTCCAATCAGCCCCAGCATTTT
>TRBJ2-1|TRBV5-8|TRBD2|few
CATHTGEGKGYDEQFF
TGTGCCACCCACACGGGGGAGGGCAAAGGGTACGATGAGCAGTTCTTC
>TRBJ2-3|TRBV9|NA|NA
CASSVGTHGYTDTQYF
TGTGCCAGCAGCGTAGGAACTCATGGATACACAGATACGCAGTATTTT
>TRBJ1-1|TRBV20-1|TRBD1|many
CSASIGTAQGAFF
TGCAGTGCTAGCATCGGGACAGCCCAGGGAGCTTTCTTT
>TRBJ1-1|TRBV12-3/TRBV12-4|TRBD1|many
CASSPGQGLNTEAFF
TGTGCCAGCAGTCCCGGACAGGGGCTGAACACTGAAGCTTTCTTT
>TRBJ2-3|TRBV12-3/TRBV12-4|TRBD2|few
CASSPTSGRGITDTQYF
TGTGCCAGCAGCCCCACTAGCGGGAGGGGAATCACAGATACGCAGTATTTT
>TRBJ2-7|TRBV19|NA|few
CASSIGQGSYEQYF
TGTGCCAGTAGTATAGGTCAGGGTTCCTACGAGCAGTACTTC
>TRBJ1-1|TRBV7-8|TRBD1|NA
CASRPRQGIWGENTEAFF
TGTGCCAGCAGGCCACGACAGGGTATATGGGGTGAGAACACTGAAGCTTTCTTT
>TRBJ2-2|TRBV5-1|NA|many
CASKGGVAPNTGELFF
TGCGCCAGCAAAGGGGGGGTAGCGCCGAACACCGGGGAGCTGTTTTTT
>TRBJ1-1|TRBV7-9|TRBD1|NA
CASSLPTGTGGRAFF
TGTGCCAGCAGCTTACCGACCGGGACAGGGGGTAGAGCTTTCTTT
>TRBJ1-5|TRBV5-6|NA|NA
CASSLAGDQPQHF
TGTGCCAGCAGCTTAGCAGGGGATCAGCCCCAGCATTTT
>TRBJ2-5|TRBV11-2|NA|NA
CASTPGGQETQYF
TGTGCCAGCACCCCTGGGGGCCAAGAGACCCAGTACTTC
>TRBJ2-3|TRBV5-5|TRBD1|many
CASSRRTGRTDTQYF
TGTGCCAGCAGCCGCCGGACAGGACGGACAGATACGCAGTATTTT
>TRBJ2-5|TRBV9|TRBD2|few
CASSVGLAGVPETQYF
TGTGCCAGCAGCGTTGGACTAGCGGGAGTCCCGGAGACCCAGTACTTC
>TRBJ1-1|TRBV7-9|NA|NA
CASSSIRSEAFF
TGTGCCAGCAGCTCGATACGGTCTGAAGCTTTCTTT
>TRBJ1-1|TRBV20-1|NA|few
CSARAPLGRLVEAFF
TGCAGTGCTAGAGCCCCGTTGGGCAGGCTTGTTGAAGCTTTCTTT
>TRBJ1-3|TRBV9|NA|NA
CASSAPGTVGNTIYF
TGTGCCAGCAGCGCCCCCGGGACCGTTGGAAACACCATATATTTT
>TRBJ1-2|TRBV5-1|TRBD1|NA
CASSLGQGWDGYTF
TGCGCCAGCAGCTTGGGACAGGGATGGGATGGCTACACCTTC
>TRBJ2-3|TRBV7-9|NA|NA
CASSANGDTQYF
TGTGCCAGCAGCGCCAATGGGGATACGCAGTATTTT
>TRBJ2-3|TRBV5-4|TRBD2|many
CASSLAGERTQYF
TGTGCCAGCAGCTTAGCGGGAGAGAGGACGCAGTATTTT
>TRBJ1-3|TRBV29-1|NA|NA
CSVDEGGNTIYF
TGCAGCGTTGACGAAGGGGGAAACACCATATATTTT
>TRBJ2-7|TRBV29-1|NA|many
CSVTTGNSYEQYF
TGCAGCGTTACAACAGGAAACTCCTACGAGCAGTACTTC
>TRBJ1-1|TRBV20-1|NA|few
CSASGREAFF
TGCAGTGCTAGTGGGAGGGAGGCTTTCTTT
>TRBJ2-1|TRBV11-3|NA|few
CASSGRASGSIEQFF
TGTGCCAGCAGCGGTAGGGCCAGCGGATCAATTGAGCAGTTCTTC
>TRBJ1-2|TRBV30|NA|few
CAYGVAGGYGYTF
TGTGCCTATGGAGTGGCAGGCGGGTATGGCTACACCTTC
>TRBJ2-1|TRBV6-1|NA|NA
CASSEASSMGEQFF
TGTGCCAGCAGTGAAGCCTCTTCTATGGGGGAGCAGTTCTTC
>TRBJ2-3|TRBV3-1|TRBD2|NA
CASSQVLGLAGGLTQYF
TGTGCCAGCAGCCAAGTATTGGGACTAGCGGGAGGGCTAACGCAGTATTTT
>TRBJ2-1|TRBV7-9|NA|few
CASSFQGTYNEQFF
TGTGCCAGCAGCTTTCAGGGGACCTACAATGAGCAGTTCTTC
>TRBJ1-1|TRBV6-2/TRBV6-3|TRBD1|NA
CASSWDRGLTEAFF
TGTGCCAGCAGTTGGGACAGGGGGCTGACTGAAGCTTTCTTT
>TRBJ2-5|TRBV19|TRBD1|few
CASRTGGTETQYF
TGTGCCAGTAGGACAGGGGGCACGGAGACCCAGTACTTC
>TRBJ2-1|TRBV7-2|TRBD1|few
CASSLGAGTDYEQFF
TGTGCCAGCAGCTTAGGGGCCGGGACAGATTATGAGCAGTTCTTC
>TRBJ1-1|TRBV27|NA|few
CASSSQLNTEAFF
TGTGCCAGCAGTTCGCAGTTGAACACTGAAGCTTTCTTT
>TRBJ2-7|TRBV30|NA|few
CAWSDGASYEQYF
TGTGCCTGGAGTGACGGGGCCTCCTACGAGCAGTACTTC
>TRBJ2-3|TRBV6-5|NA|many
CASSYSMLGGATDTQYF
TGTGCCAGCAGTTACTCGATGCTGGGGGGGGCAACAGATACGCAGTATTTT
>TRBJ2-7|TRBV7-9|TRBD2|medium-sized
CASPPSAPGGSSYEQYF
TGTGCCAGCCCCCCCAGCGCCCCAGGCGGGAGCTCCTACGAGCAGTACTTC
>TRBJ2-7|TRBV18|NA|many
CASSFPGRNYEQYF
TGTGCCAGCTCATTTCCGGGACGGAACTACGAGCAGTACTTC
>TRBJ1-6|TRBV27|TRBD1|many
CASREDRWNSPLHF
TGTGCCAGCAGGGAGGACAGGTGGAATTCACCCCTCCACTTT
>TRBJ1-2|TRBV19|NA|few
CASNVGRDGYTF
TGTGCCAGTAATGTGGGACGGGATGGCTACACCTTC